This paragraph covers one T cell receptor beta chain sequence. Original handling: Counts of nucleated cells, estimated from reference gene primer amplification, were obtained. This table comes from immunoSEQ multiplex PCR, and its TCRdb copy is limited to in-frame clones, with some not included. V, J and clone size reflect that table, while D and trimming were determined from the DNA. Of about 330,000 clones in the sample, more than 70% were seen once. This CDR3 has 18 residues. CDR1 and CDR2 from the germline V gene are KGHDR and SFDVKD. V lost 0 bases and J lost 3, with 19 bases in between. This entry comes from a study of blood T cell repertoires in COVID-19. In the study overall: Sites across the United States, Italy and Spain contributed samples from acute and convalescent COVID-19. PBMCs, B-cell-depleted T cells, or T cells provided the cDNA or gDNA that made up the material.

Input material: peripheral blood. The chain employs TRBV24-1 and TRBJ2-5; D possibly corresponds to TRBD1 (6 bases). The receptor was derived from a man aged 18 to 30 who had recovered from COVID-19. The CDR3 coding sequence is TGTGCCACCAGTGATTTGCTGCCCCTTGACAGGTCTGAAGAGACCCAGTACTTC. Residues: CATSDLLPLDRSEETQYF.